The 10 T cell receptor beta chains given below trace back to one sample, sequenced in a study of vaccination and CD4 T cells after COVID-19. The antigens these receptors bind are not known. The Oncomine TCR Beta short-read assay was applied to DNA of cultured CD4+ T cells. TCRdb redid the calling of the PCR reads with MiXCR, one entry per CDR3 protein. The sample consists of 23,000 or so distinct CDR3 sequences, around 70% of them appearing once. Treatment meaning: roughly 10-day PBMC culture with coronavirus spike peptide pools or control peptides (ViraFEST assay). The sequences come from CD4+ T cells from blood, cultured in vitro, collected after SARS-CoV-2 vaccination. The receptors were sampled from a human donor who received a COVID-19 vaccine.

The chain has TRBV6-1 and TRBJ1-4; the match to TRBD1 covers 7 bases. Germline CDR1 is MNHNS and CDR2 is SASEGT. After removal of 3 bases from V and 7 bases from J, the junction contained 5 bases not matched to a gene. This CDR3 spans 14 amino acids. The chain's CDR3 is CASSDQGVGEKLFF. The CDR3 DNA sequence: TGTGCCAGCAGTGACCAGGGGGTTGGTGAAAAACTGTTTTTT.

The chain has TRBV11-2 and TRBJ2-1, with TRBD1 identical over 10 bases. Trimming at V came to 0 bases and at J to 2 bases, leaving 13 bases not matched to a gene. The CDR3 is made up of 20 amino acids. The germline V gene encodes CDR1 SGHAT and CDR2 FQNNGV. This chain's CDR3 is CASSLDSDRGLRFTYNEQFF. The CDR3 nucleotides read TGTGCCAGCAGCTTAGATTCAGACAGGGGGCTCAGGTTCACCTACAATGAGCAGTTCTTC.

The chain recombines TRBV27 with TRBJ1-6; D is possibly TRBD1 (6 bases). This CDR3 region has 15 residues. Germline values: CDR1 MNHEY, CDR2 SMNVEV (reference sequence). Deletions cut 7 bases from V and 8 bases from J, with 18 bases between. DNA of the CDR3: TGTGCCAGCACCTCAACAGGGTTTCCGTATTCACCCCTCCACTTT. Translated, it gives CASTSTGFPYSPLHF.

The rearrangement uses TRBV29-1 and TRBJ2-7; D remains unclear. Germline CDR1 is SQVTM and CDR2 is ANQGSEA. V was trimmed by 0 bases and J by 2 bases, leaving 17 bases between them. The CDR3 is 16 residues long. In DNA, the CDR3 is TGCAGCGTTGAAGACCCCCCAAGGGTTCGGACCTACGAGCAGTACTTC. This encodes CSVEDPPRVRTYEQYF.

The chain combines TRBV24-1 with TRBJ2-1; tentative D call: TRBD1 (5 bases). The CDR3 has 14 residues. Germline V gene data show CDR1 as KGHDR and CDR2 as SFDVKD. Trimming cost V 1 base and J 5 bases, with 8 bases left between them. The CDR3 DNA sequence: TGTGCCACCAGTGATTTTCAGGGTAACAATGAGCAGTTCTTC. This gives the protein CATSDFQGNNEQFF.

The V gene is TRBV7-2, the J gene TRBJ2-5, with TRBD1 as a possible D gene (6 bases). With 5 bases removed from V and 5 bases from J, the gap between germline ends came to 21 bases. This CDR3 has 16 residues. The germline V gene has CDR1 SGHTA and CDR2 FQGNSA. The CDR3 loop reads CASSVGAQGRRETQYF. The CDR3 region has the DNA TGTGCCAGCAGCGTCGGGGCGCAGGGGCGGCGGGAGACCCAGTACTTC.

The chain employs TRBV7-2 and TRBJ2-1; 7 bases line up with TRBD1. Germline V lookup: CDR1 SGHTA, CDR2 FQGNSA. The length of the CDR3 is 16 residues. With 4 bases clipped from V and 9 bases from J, the junction kept 15 bases outside the gene matches. The CDR3 nucleotides read TGTGCCAGCAGCTCAAACCGACAGGGTGGGTATGGTGAGCAGTTCTTC. Amino acid sequence: CASSSNRQGGYGEQFF.

This chain joins TRBV7-9 and TRBJ2-7; 7 nucleotides match TRBD1. Germline loops: CDR1 SEHNR, CDR2 FQNEAQ (reference sequence). CDR3 length equals 13 residues. V lost 7 bases and J lost 0; bases outside the gene matches: 3. The CDR3 reads CASTRDSSYEQYF. CDR3 bases: TGTGCCAGCACCCGGGACAGCTCCTACGAGCAGTACTTC.

This clonotype has just a few counts. V usage is TRBV20-1 and J usage is TRBJ2-1; possible D gene TRBD2, 6 bases. V shed 3 bases and J shed 1 base, with 10 bases lying between them. The CDR3 sequence is 14 residues long. CDR1 is DFQATT, CDR2 SNEGSKA, per germline (reference sequence). The CDR3 protein is CSARERVSYNEQFF. The CDR3 nucleotides are TGCAGTGCTAGGGAGCGGGTATCCTACAATGAGCAGTTCTTC.

This sequence joins TRBV6-5 and TRBJ1-3; no firm D call. The germline gives CDR1 MNHEY, CDR2 SVGAGI. V lost 0 bases and J 0 bases, leaving 9 bases between the germline ends. The CDR3 runs to 16 residues. The CDR3 nucleotides are TGTGCCAGCAGTTACTCGAAGGTCCACTCTGGAAACACCATATATTTT. Its protein is CASSYSKVHSGNTIYF.